A single sample gave rise to the 10 T cell receptor beta chains below, sequenced in a study of blood T cell repertoires in COVID-19. Profiled with immunoSEQ multiplex PCR; TCRdb holds only in-frame clones, not every one. Seen here are some 180,000 clones, nearly 90% observed once, and the top ten hold 0.6% to 0.8%. The sequenced sample was peripheral blood. These receptors were obtained from a man aged 50 to 60 with acute or convalescent COVID-19.

The genes are TRBV2 and TRBJ2-7, with 8 bases lining up with TRBD2. The CDR3 is made up of 12 amino acids. Trimming removed 4 bases from V and 8 bases from J; junction bases left unmatched: 4. CDR1 and CDR2 (germline): SNHLY, FYNNEI. CDR3 coding DNA: TGTGCCAGCAGTGGGACTAGCCAAAAGCAGTACGTC. Translated, it gives CASSGTSQKQYV.

This chain links TRBV5-1 with TRBJ1-2; D is unclear. Germline-derived CDR1 and CDR2 are SGHRS and YFSETQ. The germline V and J ends were trimmed by 5 bases and 7 bases, with 18 bases remaining between them. CDR3 size: 14 residues. In nucleotides, the CDR3 is TGCGCCAGCAGTCCCGGGAATGGAGTAGCTGGCTACACCTTC. This codes for CASSPGNGVAGYTF.

This chain joins TRBV27 and TRBJ2-1, with 12 positions matching TRBD2. V shed 5 bases, J shed 0 bases, and the junction held 11 bases outside the gene matches. CDR1 and CDR2 (germline): MNHEY, SMNVEV (reference sequence). This CDR3 has 19 amino acids. CDR3 nucleotides: TGTGCCAGCAGTACCACTCGGACTAGCGGGGAAAGCTCCTACAATGAGCAGTTCTTC. Its protein product is CASSTTRTSGESSYNEQFF.

The chain recombines TRBV28 with TRBJ1-5; D is unclear. The CDR3 totals 13 residues. Germline CDR1 is MDHEN and CDR2 is SYDVKM. V lost 5 bases and J lost 6, with 11 bases in between. CDR3 amino acids: CASSPPPSQPQHF. Written as DNA, the CDR3 is TGTGCCAGCAGTCCGCCCCCCAGTCAGCCCCAGCATTTT.

Only a few counts were recorded for this clone. V and J are TRBV11-2 and TRBJ1-6, with D possibly being TRBD1 (5 bases). The germline gives CDR1 SGHAT, CDR2 FQNNGV. The CDR3 extends over 15 amino acids. The V end was cut by 4 bases, the J end by 7 bases, with 14 bases between. The CDR3 here is CASSYDSFLNSPLHF. DNA for the CDR3: TGTGCCAGCAGCTACGACAGTTTTCTAAATTCACCCCTCCACTTT.

V is TRBV6-5 and J is TRBJ1-6; TRBD1 aligns across 7 bases. The CDR3 loop spans 15 amino acids. The V and J ends lost 5 bases and 7 bases, in that order; junction bases with no gene match: 8. The germline CDR1 and CDR2 sequences are MNHEY and SVGAGI. The CDR3: CASSPSGGRNSPLHF. CDR3 DNA: TGTGCCAGCAGTCCGTCAGGGGGAAGGAATTCACCCCTCCACTTT.

This clone was recorded once. V and J are TRBV5-4 and TRBJ2-1, with D uncertain. The CDR3 is 15 residues long. Germline CDR1 SGHNT, CDR2 YYREEE (reference sequence). Trimming stripped 1 base from V and 0 bases from J, with 8 bases between. The CDR3 region has the DNA TGTGCCAGCAGCTTGTTGGGCAGCTCCTACAATGAGCAGTTCTTC. Amino acids: CASSLLGSSYNEQFF.

The chain couples TRBV20-1 to TRBJ1-5, with TRBD1 matching 9 bases. Germline trimming cut 3 bases from V and 11 bases from J; bases unmatched to any gene: 8. The CDR3 extends over 13 amino acids. Germline CDR1 and CDR2: DFQATT and SNEGSKA (reference sequence). The CDR3 loop is CSASGDRAGSQHF. CDR3 DNA sequence: TGCAGTGCTAGTGGGGACAGGGCTGGATCCCAGCATTTT.

The V and J genes are TRBV29-1 and TRBJ2-2; TRBD2 aligns across 9 bases. V shed 3 bases and J 5 bases; nucleotides not matched to a gene: 4. The CDR3 is 14 amino acids. CDR1 is SQVTM, CDR2 ANQGSEA, per germline. The CDR3 nucleotides read TGCAGCGTTGATAGCGGGAGTGTAACCGGGGAGCTGTTTTTT. Amino acids: CSVDSGSVTGELFF.

This rearrangement joins TRBV6-2 or TRBV6-3 to TRBJ2-3, with D tentatively TRBD2 (7 bases). The CDR3 loop spans 15 amino acids. V shed 2 bases and J shed 5 bases, with 14 bases lying between them. Germline V lookup: CDR1 MNHEY, CDR2 SVGEGT. The CDR3 DNA reads TGTGCCAGCAGTTACAGAGGGGGGGAAAAAGATACGCAGTATTTT. Protein sequence: CASSYRGGEKDTQYF.